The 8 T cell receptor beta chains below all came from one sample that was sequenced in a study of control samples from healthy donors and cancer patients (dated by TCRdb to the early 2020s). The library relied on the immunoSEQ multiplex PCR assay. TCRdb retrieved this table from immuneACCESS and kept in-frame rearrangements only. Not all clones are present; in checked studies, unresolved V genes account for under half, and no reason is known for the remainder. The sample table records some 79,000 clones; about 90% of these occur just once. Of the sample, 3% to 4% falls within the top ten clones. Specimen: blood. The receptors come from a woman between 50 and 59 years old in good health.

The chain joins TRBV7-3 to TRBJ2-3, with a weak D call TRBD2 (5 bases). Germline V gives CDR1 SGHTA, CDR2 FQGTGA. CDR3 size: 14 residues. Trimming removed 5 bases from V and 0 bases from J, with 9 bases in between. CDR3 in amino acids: CASSRGQSTDTQYF. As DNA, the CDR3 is TGTGCCAGCAGCCGAGGGCAGAGCACAGATACGCAGTATTTT. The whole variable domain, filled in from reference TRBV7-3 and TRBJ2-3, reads GAGVSQTPSNKVTEKGKYVELRCDPISGHTALYWYRQSLGQGPEFLIYFQGTGAADDSGLPNDRFFAVRPEGSVSTLKIQRTERGDSAVYLCASSRGQSTDTQYFGPGTRLTVL.

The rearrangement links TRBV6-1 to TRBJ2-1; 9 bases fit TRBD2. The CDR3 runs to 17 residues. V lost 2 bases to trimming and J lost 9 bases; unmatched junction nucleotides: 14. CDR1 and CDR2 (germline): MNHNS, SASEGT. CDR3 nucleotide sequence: TGTGCCAGCAGTGAACGGTGGGGTAGTAGCGGGAGTATTGAGCAGTTCTTC. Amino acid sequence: CASSERWGSSGSIEQFF.

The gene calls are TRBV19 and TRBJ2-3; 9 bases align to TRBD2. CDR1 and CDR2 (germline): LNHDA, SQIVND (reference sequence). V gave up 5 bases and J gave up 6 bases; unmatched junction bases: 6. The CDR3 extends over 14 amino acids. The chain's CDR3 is CASSWASGGDTQYF. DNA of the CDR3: TGTGCCAGTAGTTGGGCGAGCGGGGGGGATACGCAGTATTTT. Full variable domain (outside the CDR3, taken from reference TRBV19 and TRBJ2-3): DGGITQSPKYLFRKEGQNVTLSCEQNLNHDAMYWYRQDPGQGLRLIYYSQIVNDFQKGDIAEGYSVSREKKESFPLTVTSAQKNPTAFYLCASSWASGGDTQYFGPGTRLTVL.

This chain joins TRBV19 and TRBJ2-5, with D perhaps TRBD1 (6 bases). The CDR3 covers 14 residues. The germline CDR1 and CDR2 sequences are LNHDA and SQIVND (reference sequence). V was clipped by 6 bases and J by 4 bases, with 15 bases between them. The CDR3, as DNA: TGTGCCAGTAGCCAGGGGATAGGGGGAGAGACCCAGTACTTC. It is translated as CASSQGIGGETQYF.

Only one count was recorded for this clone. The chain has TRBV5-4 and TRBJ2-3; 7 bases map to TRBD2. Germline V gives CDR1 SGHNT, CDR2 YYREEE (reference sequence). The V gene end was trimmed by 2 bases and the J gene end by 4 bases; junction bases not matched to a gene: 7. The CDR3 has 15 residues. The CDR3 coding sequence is TGTGCCAGCAGCTTCCCGGCGGGAGAGGCAGATACGCAGTATTTT. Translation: CASSFPAGEADTQYF. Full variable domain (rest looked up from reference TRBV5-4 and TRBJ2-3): ETGVTQSPTHLIKTRGQQVTLRCSSQSGHNTVSWYQQALGQGPQFIFQYYREEENGRGNFPPRFSGLQFPNYSSELNVNALELDDSALYLCASSFPAGEADTQYFGPGTRLTVL.

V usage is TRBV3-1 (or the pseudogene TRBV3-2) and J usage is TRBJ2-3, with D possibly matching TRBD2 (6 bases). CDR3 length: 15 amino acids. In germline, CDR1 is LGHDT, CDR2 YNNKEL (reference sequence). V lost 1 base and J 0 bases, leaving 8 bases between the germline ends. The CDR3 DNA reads TGTGCCAGCAGCCAAGCCAGCGGGAGCACAGATACGCAGTATTTT. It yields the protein CASSQASGSTDTQYF.

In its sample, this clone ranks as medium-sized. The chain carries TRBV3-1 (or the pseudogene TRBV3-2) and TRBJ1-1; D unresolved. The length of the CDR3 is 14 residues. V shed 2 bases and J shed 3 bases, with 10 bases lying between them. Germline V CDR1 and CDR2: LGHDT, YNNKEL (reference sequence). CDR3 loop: CASSQLVRDTEAFF. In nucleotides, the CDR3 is TGTGCCAGCAGCCAACTCGTAAGGGACACTGAAGCTTTCTTT.

The CDR3 nucleotides read TGTGCCACCAGCCCACAGGGAGGGACTTTGAGGGAGCAGTACTTC. Its translation is CATSPQGGTLREQYF. This chain uses TRBV15 with TRBJ2-7; tentative D call: TRBD2 (7 bases). Germline V lookup: CDR1 LNHNV, CDR2 YYDKDF (reference sequence). CDR3 length: 15 amino acids. V lost 5 bases, J lost 7 bases, and 21 bases lay in between.